The sequence of this TCR beta chain was determined in a study of TIL therapy for anti-PD-1-resistant metastatic lung cancer. There are a few counts of this clone. The CDR3 totals 14 residues. Germline lookup yields CDR1 MGHRA and CDR2 YSYEKL. The V end was cut by 0 bases, the J end by 8 bases, with 13 bases between. The libraries were made with immunoSEQ v3. Profiling relied on immunoSEQ multiplex PCR, and the TCRdb table lists in-frame clones only, not all of them. Here the sample spans around 26,000 clones, roughly 69% being singletons. As for time point: pre-treatment sample, taken before nivolumab and TIL therapy. Tumor tissue came from excised metastases, mostly pleural nodules or supraclavicular lymph nodes.

This chain connects TRBV4-1 to TRBJ1-2; TRBD1 is a possible D gene (5 bases). This material consisted of tumor tissue, taken at baseline. The sequence was collected from a woman aged 30 to 85 with non-small cell lung cancer. CDR3 in DNA: TGCGCCAGCAGCCAAGAGTCAAGGGGACGAGGCTACACCTTC. Translating gives CASSQESRGRGYTF.